This note documents a single TCR beta chain sequence. Its antigen remains unknown. Cells were CD45RO-negative CD62L-positive naive CD4 T cells sorted from PBMCs. This sample stems from a study of human versus mouse CDR3 diversity and MHC coevolution. Overall study context: Valid reads per sample ranged from about 5.5 x 10^6 to 1.6 x 10^7. General study results and limits: Humans had the largest estimated TCR beta repertoire, some 1.7 million clonotypes. Human CDR3s averaged more deletions and insertions than mouse CDR3s.

TCRdb's table, derived via immunoSEQ multiplex PCR, lists solely in-frame clones and lacks some. The sample shows about 83,000 clones, around 92% of them seen only once. In germline, CDR1 is SGHRS, CDR2 YFSETQ. This CDR3 has 15 residues. V lost 4 bases to trimming and J lost 4 bases; unmatched junction nucleotides: 7. The sample comprised naive CD4+ T cells from blood. Subset: CD45RO-negative CD62L-positive naive CD4 T cells. The V call is TRBV5-1, the J call TRBJ2-3; 9 positions match TRBD2. The sequence was collected from a person aged 25-75 years in good health. CDR3 nucleotide sequence: TGCGCCAGCAGCCCTTGGACTAGCGCGGCAGATACGCAGTATTTT. Amino acid sequence: CASSPWTSAADTQYF.